This entry lists 22 T cell receptor beta chains sequenced from one sample in a study of cytomegalovirus exposure and HLA in healthy donors (TCRdb year 2017). The library was produced with the immunoSEQ multiplex PCR assay. The multiplex PCR relied on a mix of 60 forward primers for TCR Vbeta segments and 13 reverse primers for TCR Jbeta segments. The table comes from immuneACCESS by way of TCRdb, which keeps in-frame sequences with V and J called. Part of the clones is missing from these tables; in studies checked, under half for an unresolved V gene and the rest for unknown reasons. In all, the sample holds some 120,000 clones, and 60% to 85% of those were seen once. About 0.94% of the sample rests with the top ten. Sample: PBMCs. The receptor set was obtained from a human donor in good health.

This clone occurred a few times. The rearrangement joins TRBV4-1 to TRBJ2-1; TRBD1 is a possible D gene (6 bases). V dropped 0 bases and J dropped 3 bases, with 12 bases sitting between them. Per the germline V gene, CDR1 is MGHRA and CDR2 is YSYEKL. The CDR3 has 16 residues. CDR3 nucleotide sequence: TGCGCCAGCAGCCAAGAGGGCCCAGGGGACTACAATGAGCAGTTCTTC. It yields the protein CASSQEGPGDYNEQFF.

V and J are TRBV6-6 and TRBJ1-5; 9 nucleotides match TRBD1. J gave up 6 bases and V 6 bases, and 9 bases lay outside the gene matches. This CDR3 is built from 15 residues. Germline V CDR1 and CDR2: MNHNY, SVGAGI (reference sequence). Here the CDR3 reads CASRAAGTGSQPQHF. The CDR3 DNA reads TGTGCCAGCAGAGCGGCCGGGACAGGGAGTCAGCCCCAGCATTTT.

This chain connects TRBV6-1 to TRBJ2-1; weak D call: TRBD2 (7 bases). From germline, CDR1 is MNHNS and CDR2 SASEGT. Trimming removed 2 bases from V and 8 bases from J, with 19 bases in between. There are 16 residues in the CDR3. The CDR3 DNA reads TGTGCCAGCAGTGAAACCCTTGGGGGGGGCCGCGATGAGCAGTTCTTC. Protein product: CASSETLGGGRDEQFF.

On this clone itself: The junction departs from the called germline gene at one end, perhaps through a read error. J is TRBJ2-7 and V is TRBV5-5; 8 nucleotides line up with TRBD1. The germline V gene has CDR1 SGHKS and CDR2 YYEKEE (reference sequence). There are 11 residues in the CDR3. For the CDR3, the DNA is TGTGCCAGCAGCTTGGGGGGACAGGAAACCTTC. Translated, it gives CASSLGGQETF.

The V and J genes are TRBV9 and TRBJ2-3; 11 positions match TRBD2. CDR1 SGDLS and CDR2 YYNGEE come from the germline V gene. The J segment lost 4 bases and the V segment lost 2 bases, leaving 6 bases of the junction unmatched. This CDR3 contains 16 residues. The CDR3 DNA follows: TGTGCCAGCAGCGTCCGTAGCGGGGGGGCCCCAGATACGCAGTATTTT. The encoded protein is CASSVRSGGAPDTQYF.

The chain combines TRBV6-1 with TRBJ1-6; 7 nucleotides align to TRBD1. The CDR3 loop spans 17 amino acids. The germline gives CDR1 MNHNS, CDR2 SASEGT. V lost 4 bases, J lost 1 base, and 7 bases stayed unmatched. The CDR3 here is CASSGRDRISYNSPLHF. The CDR3 nucleotides read TGTGCCAGCAGTGGCCGGGACAGAATTTCCTATAATTCACCCCTCCACTTT.

The J gene is TRBJ2-5, the V gene TRBV7-2; D is unclear. TRBJ2-7 matches the DNA end more closely, so the J call is doubtful. Germline V lookup: CDR1 SGHTA, CDR2 FQGNSA. This CDR3 region has 11 residues. Here the CDR3 DNA reads TGTGCCAGCAGCGAGGCATACGAGCAGTACTTC. It is translated as CASSEAYEQYF.

This chain connects TRBV6-5 to TRBJ1-4; D possibly corresponds to TRBD1 (6 bases). Deletions cut 4 bases from V and 5 bases from J, with 8 bases between. Per germline, CDR1 MNHEY and CDR2 SVGAGI. The CDR3 is made up of 13 amino acids. The CDR3 spells CASSFGQNEKLFF. DNA of the CDR3: TGTGCCAGCAGTTTTGGACAGAATGAAAAACTGTTTTTT.

The rearrangement uses TRBV4-2 and TRBJ2-1; TRBD2 matches at 9 bases. The CDR3 consists of 16 residues. The germline V gene encodes CDR1 LGHNA and CDR2 YNFKEQ. V was clipped by 1 base and J by 8 bases; unmatched bases: 9. The CDR3 bases are TGTGCCAGCAGCCAAGTCAGGGCGGGGGGGCGTTATGAGCAGTTCTTC. It encodes CASSQVRAGGRYEQFF.

The chain recombines TRBV6-1 with TRBJ2-1; TRBD2 matches at 9 bases. The V and J ends lost 6 bases and 13 bases, in that order; junction bases with no gene match: 4. CDR1 and CDR2 (germline): MNHNS, SASEGT. CDR3 length: 11 residues. CDR3: CASRWGTSQFF. CDR3 bases: TGTGCCAGCAGGTGGGGGACTAGCCAGTTCTTC.

The sample holds a few counts of this clone. The rearrangement joins TRBV5-1 to TRBJ1-6; the D gene is possibly TRBD1 (6 bases). The CDR3 covers 15 residues. The V gene lost 4 bases and the J gene lost 4 bases, with 12 bases spanning the gap. Per the germline V gene, CDR1 is SGHRS and CDR2 is YFSETQ. In DNA form, the CDR3 reads TGCGCCAGCAGCCTAGGACAGTATTATAATTCACCCCTCCACTTT. Its translation: CASSLGQYYNSPLHF.

This chain joins TRBV19 and TRBJ2-5; TRBD2 matches 7 bases. The V segment lost 6 bases and the J segment 4 bases; nucleotides outside the gene matches: 2. CDR3 length equals 12 residues. The germline V gene has CDR1 LNHDA and CDR2 SQIVND (reference sequence). CDR3 residues: CASRSSGETQYF. The CDR3 DNA reads as TGTGCCAGTAGGTCTAGCGGAGAGACCCAGTACTTC.

This clone was found once. The rearrangement uses TRBV6-6 and TRBJ2-5, with a tentative D call TRBD1 (6 bases). From germline, CDR1 is MNHNY and CDR2 SVGAGI (reference sequence). V gave up 2 bases and J gave up 5 bases, with 18 bases separating them. This CDR3 spans 16 amino acids. DNA for the CDR3: TGTGCCAGCAGTTACGACAGGCCAGAATGGGGGGAGACCCAGTACTTC. As protein: CASSYDRPEWGETQYF.

This chain uses TRBV6-5 with TRBJ2-7; D is undetermined. V lost 4 bases and J 4 bases, leaving 11 bases between the germline ends. CDR1 MNHEY and CDR2 SVGAGI come from the germline V gene. This CDR3 has 13 amino acids. CDR3 DNA sequence: TGTGCCAGCAGTTCTGCAAGTAGTTACGAGCAGTACTTC. This codes for CASSSASSYEQYF.

V and J are TRBV6-6 and TRBJ1-4, with D possibly matching TRBD1 (6 bases). Germline V lookup: CDR1 MNHNY, CDR2 SVGAGI (reference sequence). Trimming removed 6 bases from V and 8 bases from J, with 13 bases in between. The CDR3 sequence is 13 residues long. CDR3 sequence reads: CASRSTGTEKLFF. The CDR3 DNA follows: TGTGCCAGCAGGTCTACAGGGACCGAAAAACTGTTTTTT.

V is TRBV13 and J is TRBJ2-3; 12 nucleotides align to TRBD2. V lost 5 bases and J lost 4; bases outside the gene matches: 7. Germline V gene sequence: CDR1 PRHDT, CDR2 FYEKMQ (reference sequence). The CDR3 contains 16 residues. The CDR3 protein is CASSPASGGASDTQYF. The CDR3 DNA reads TGTGCCAGCAGCCCCGCTAGCGGGGGGGCGTCAGATACGCAGTATTTT.

Here the CDR3 reads CASSFLAGGYTF. The CDR3 nucleotides are TGTGCCAGCAGTTTTTTAGCCGGTGGCTACACCTTC. The rearrangement uses TRBV28 and TRBJ1-2, with unresolved D. Germline loops: CDR1 MDHEN, CDR2 SYDVKM. The V end was cut by 3 bases, the J end by 7 bases, with 9 bases between. There are 12 residues in the CDR3.

The V and J genes are TRBV6-5 and TRBJ1-4; 8 positions match TRBD1. Germline values: CDR1 MNHEY, CDR2 SVGAGI. This CDR3 region has 14 residues. Losses at the gene ends were 5 bases for V and 8 bases for J; bases not matched to a gene: 7. The CDR3 region is CASSDRQGREKLFF. For the CDR3, the DNA is TGTGCCAGCAGTGATCGACAGGGGAGGGAAAAACTGTTTTTT.

The chain is built from TRBV6-1 and TRBJ2-1; possibly TRBD2 for D (6 bases). Trimming shortened V by 0 bases and J by 7 bases, and 13 bases separated the two germline ends. CDR3 length: 15 amino acids. Germline V gives CDR1 MNHNS, CDR2 SASEGT. As DNA, the CDR3 is TGTGCCAGCAGTGAAGCGGGCCTCGCGGGGAATGAGCAGTTCTTC. It is translated as CASSEAGLAGNEQFF.

V is TRBV7-8 and J is TRBJ1-4; tentatively, D is TRBD1 (6 bases). The CDR3 is made up of 17 amino acids. Germline V lookup: CDR1 SGHVS, CDR2 FQNEAQ. V lost 4 bases to trimming and J lost 3 bases, with 18 bases between them. CDR3 coding DNA: TGTGCCAGCAGCTCGCGACGAGTTCCAGGGGCTAATGAAAAACTGTTTTTT. It is translated as CASSSRRVPGANEKLFF.

This chain joins TRBV28 and TRBJ1-2, with unresolved D. V lost 6 bases and J lost 0, with 8 bases in between. Germline CDR1 MDHEN, CDR2 SYDVKM. This CDR3 region has 13 residues. The CDR3 is CASSPRANYGYTF. The CDR3 nucleotides read TGTGCCAGCAGCCCACGAGCTAACTATGGCTACACCTTC.

The chain links TRBV2 to TRBJ1-6; 9 bases are shared with TRBD1. Germline V gene data show CDR1 as SNHLY and CDR2 as FYNNEI. CDR3 length: 14 residues. With V trimmed by 6 bases and J by 7 bases, 4 bases remained unmatched. DNA of the CDR3: TGTGCCAGCAGAGCCGGGACAGGGAATTCACCCCTCCACTTT. It translates to CASRAGTGNSPLHF.